A single sample is the source of the 26 T cell receptor beta chains below, sequenced in a study of vaccination effects on CD4 cells after COVID-19. The table came from immunoSEQ multiplex PCR; TCRdb's copy has only in-frame clones and leaves some out. This sample has about 33,000 clones, with 82% found just once. Under the ViraFEST assay, PBMC were stimulated with viral peptide pools so that antigen-specific CD4+ T cells expanded. Sequencing was performed afterwards. It was after approximately 10 days of culture that CD4+ T cells were isolated. Vaccination of participants consisted of two doses of either the BNT162b2 or mRNA-1273 vaccine. What these receptors recognize is not known. The sample here was CD4+ T cells from PBMCs cultured with HCoV-NL63 spike peptides, taken after COVID-19 vaccination. The receptors derive from a human donor who received a COVID-19 vaccine. Some clones in this sample may be carry-over from other donors' samples.

The gene calls are TRBV12-3 or TRBV12-4 and TRBJ2-5; D uncertain. V lost 2 bases and J 5 bases, leaving 6 bases between the germline ends. This CDR3 has 12 residues. In DNA, the CDR3 is TGTGCCAGCAGTTTACGGCTGGAGACCCAGTACTTC. It encodes CASSLRLETQYF.

This rearrangement joins TRBV25-1 to TRBJ1-3, with D possibly matching TRBD1 (5 bases). Germline CDR1 MGHDK, CDR2 SYGVNS. The CDR3 is 15 amino acids. V lost 1 base and J 4 bases, leaving 11 bases between the germline ends. The CDR3 spells CASSESGVRGNTIYF. The CDR3 DNA reads TGTGCCAGCAGTGAATCGGGGGTGAGAGGAAACACCATATATTTT.

V gene TRBV5-1 combines with J gene TRBJ1-4; D remains unclear. The V gene lost 4 bases and the J gene lost 0 bases, with 16 bases spanning the gap. The CDR3 contains 17 residues. Germline CDR1 reads SGHRS; CDR2 reads YFSETQ. CDR3 protein: CASSLLPPASTNEKLFF. CDR3 in DNA: TGCGCCAGCAGCCTTCTTCCCCCGGCGTCAACTAATGAAAAACTGTTTTTT.

The chain links TRBV2 to TRBJ1-3; weak D call: TRBD1 (5 bases). The CDR3 spans 16 residues. V shed 5 bases and J shed 1 base, with 15 bases lying between them. The germline gives CDR1 SNHLY, CDR2 FYNNEI. The CDR3 sequence is CASSSQGSSSGNTIYF. CDR3 nucleotide sequence: TGTGCCAGCAGTTCCCAGGGATCTTCTTCTGGAAACACCATATATTTT.

The chain recombines TRBV6-5 with TRBJ2-2; D gene unclear. Germline V CDR1 and CDR2: MNHEY, SVGAGI. V lost 5 bases to trimming and J lost 0 bases, with 4 bases between them. CDR3 length: 13 residues. The CDR3 DNA reads as TGTGCCAGCAGTAGTACGAACACCGGGGAGCTGTTTTTT. This translates into CASSSTNTGELFF.

The J gene is TRBJ1-1, the V gene TRBV5-5; D is undetermined. This CDR3 spans 14 amino acids. Germline V CDR1 and CDR2: SGHKS, YYEKEE (reference sequence). Trimming took 6 bases from V and 0 from J, leaving 12 bases between them. The CDR3: CASTSDILNTEAFF. The CDR3 region has the DNA TGTGCCAGCACCTCCGACATCCTGAACACTGAAGCTTTCTTT. Combining the CDR3 with reference TRBV5-5 and TRBJ1-1 gives the whole variable domain DAGVTQSPTHLIKTRGQQVTLRCSPISGHKSVSWYQQVLGQGPQFIFQYYEKEERGRGNFPDRFSARQFPNYSSELNVNALLLGDSALYLCASTSDILNTEAFFGQGTRLTVV.

This clone has only one observation. This chain links TRBV24-1 with TRBJ2-1, with D perhaps matching TRBD1 or TRBD2 (5 bases each). This CDR3 region has 16 residues. Between the trimmed V and J ends, which lost 1 base and 4 bases, there was a span of 13 bases. In germline, CDR1 is KGHDR, CDR2 SFDVKD. CDR3 protein: CATSDFRLEGYNEQFF. CDR3 coding DNA: TGTGCCACCAGTGATTTCCGGCTAGAGGGGTACAATGAGCAGTTCTTC.

The chain recombines TRBV10-3 with TRBJ2-3; TRBD2 agrees at 12 bases. Trimming took 6 bases from V and 6 from J; bases not matched to a gene: 4. The CDR3 has 14 amino acids. The V gene's germline CDR1 is ENHRY and CDR2 SYGVKD. CDR3 sequence: CAIRNLAGGDTQYF. Written as DNA, the CDR3 is TGTGCCATCAGAAACCTAGCGGGGGGGGATACGCAGTATTTT.

V gene TRBV19 combines with J gene TRBJ2-7; 9 bases are a match to TRBD2. Unmatched junction bases numbered 7, after V lost 6 bases and J lost 1 base. CDR3 length: 15 amino acids. The V gene's germline CDR1 is LNHDA and CDR2 SQIVND (reference sequence). CDR3 nucleotide sequence: TGTGCCAGTAGCAAAGCGGGGGGTTCTTCCTACGAGCAGTACGTC. As protein: CASSKAGGSSYEQYV.

This clone has a handful of counts. In DNA form, the CDR3 reads TGTGCCAGCAGCCAAAGTAGGGCGTCTGAAGCTTTCTTT. Protein product: CASSQSRASEAFF. J is TRBJ1-1 and V is TRBV14; D not certain. V dropped 2 bases and J dropped 6 bases, with 10 bases sitting between them. The CDR3 loop spans 13 amino acids. The V gene's germline CDR1 is SGHDN and CDR2 FVKESK.

This chain joins TRBV5-8 and TRBJ1-6; D possibly corresponds to TRBD1 (6 bases). There are 16 residues in the CDR3. Between the trimmed V and J ends, which lost 4 bases and 6 bases, there was a span of 17 bases. CDR1 and CDR2 (germline): SGHTS, YDEGEE. The CDR3 spells CASSLGQRLINSPLHF. In nucleotides, the CDR3 is TGTGCCAGCAGCCTCGGACAGAGGTTGATTAATTCACCCCTCCACTTT.

The chain combines TRBV27 with TRBJ1-5; the D gene is possibly TRBD1 (5 bases). The germline V gene has CDR1 MNHEY and CDR2 SMNVEV (reference sequence). The CDR3 covers 18 residues. The ends were cut back, 5 bases at V and 0 bases at J, with 20 bases in the middle. The DNA for the CDR3 is TGTGCCAGCAGTCCCACCCGGGGGATTGCGTATAGCAATCAGCCCCAGCATTTT. This translates into CASSPTRGIAYSNQPQHF.

V gene TRBV18 combines with J gene TRBJ1-2; D call uncertain. Trimming took 3 bases from V and 4 from J, leaving 9 bases between them. Germline CDR1 and CDR2: KGHSH and LQKENI. The CDR3 is made up of 13 amino acids. The CDR3 DNA is TGTGCCAGCTCACCCCCCTCAGTCTATGGCTACACCTTC. This codes for CASSPPSVYGYTF.

This sequence joins TRBV12-3 or TRBV12-4 and TRBJ1-5, with D hard to call. This CDR3 has 13 amino acids. Trimming stripped 8 bases from V and 0 bases from J, with 8 bases between. CDR3 amino acids: CASRLNSNQPQHF. The CDR3 DNA reads as TGTGCCAGCCGACTCAATAGCAATCAGCCCCAGCATTTT.

The chain combines TRBV7-2 with TRBJ1-2; 12 nucleotides agree with TRBD1. This CDR3 region has 17 residues. J gave up 2 bases and V 5 bases, and 9 bases lay outside the gene matches. The germline gives CDR1 SGHTA, CDR2 FQGNSA. The CDR3 loop reads CASSIRGQGAGNYGYTF. CDR3 bases: TGTGCCAGCAGCATTAGGGGACAGGGGGCAGGCAACTATGGCTACACCTTC.

The V gene is TRBV6-1, the J gene TRBJ2-1; D is possibly TRBD1 (6 bases). The germline V gene has CDR1 MNHNS and CDR2 SASEGT. The CDR3 extends over 15 amino acids. V was clipped by 3 bases and J by 10 bases, with 19 bases between them. This CDR3 is CASSDNPFTGTEQFF. Written as DNA, the CDR3 is TGTGCCAGCAGTGACAACCCTTTTACCGGGACAGAGCAGTTCTTC.

V is TRBV15 and J is TRBJ2-7; tentative D call: TRBD1 (7 bases). The CDR3 contains 10 residues. Per the germline V gene, CDR1 is LNHNV and CDR2 is YYDKDF (reference sequence). The CDR3 loop reads CILRGDEQYV. The CDR3 coding sequence is TGTATCCTCAGGGGGGACGAGCAGTACGTC.

The chain uses TRBV4-1 and TRBJ2-7; 7 positions agree with TRBD2. Germline trimming cut 1 base from V and 4 bases from J; bases unmatched to any gene: 10. Germline CDR1 reads MGHRA; CDR2 reads YSYEKL. There are 16 residues in the CDR3. CDR3 nucleotide sequence: TGCGCCAGCAGCCAAGTATTTGGCGGGGGAAGGTACGAGCAGTACGTC. This translates into CASSQVFGGGRYEQYV.

This chain connects TRBV7-2 to TRBJ2-2, with D hard to call. V gave up 0 bases and J gave up 0 bases, with 8 bases separating them. There are 16 residues in the CDR3. The germline gives CDR1 SGHTA, CDR2 FQGNSA. The CDR3 bases are TGTGCCAGCAGCTTAGCTGTACCCTCGAACACCGGGGAGCTGTTTTTT. The encoded protein is CASSLAVPSNTGELFF.

This chain uses TRBV6-1 with TRBJ1-1, with 11 bases lining up with TRBD1. The germline V gene encodes CDR1 MNHNS and CDR2 SASEGT. With 1 base clipped from V and 5 bases from J, the junction kept 3 bases outside the gene matches. This CDR3 has 15 amino acids. CDR3 DNA sequence: TGTGCCAGCAGTGAAGAGGGACAGGGGGAAACTGAAGCTTTCTTT. As protein: CASSEEGQGETEAFF.

Regarding this clone: Different DNA sequences within this sample yield the same CDR3. This sequence joins TRBV18 and TRBJ1-2; D may be TRBD1 (5 bases). V lost 1 base, J lost 6 bases, and 9 bases lay in between. The CDR3 is 13 amino acids. Per germline, CDR1 KGHSH and CDR2 LQKENI. The CDR3 loop is CASSPQGTDGYTF. CDR3 nucleotides: TGTGCCAGCTCACCACAGGGGACGGATGGCTACACCTTC. The entire variable domain, with the rest obtained from reference TRBV18 and TRBJ1-2, is as follows: NAGVMQNPRHLVRRRGQEARLRCSPMKGHSHVYWYRQLPEEGLKFMVYLQKENIIDESGMPKERFSAEFPKEGPSILRIQQVVRGDSAAYFCASSPQGTDGYTFGSGTRLTVV.

The chain employs TRBV6-6 and TRBJ2-2; 7 nucleotides match TRBD1. CDR1 and CDR2 (germline): MNHNY, SVGAGI (reference sequence). Trimming removed 0 bases from V and 7 bases from J; junction bases left unmatched: 8. The CDR3 is made up of 16 amino acids. The CDR3, as DNA: TGTGCCAGCAGTTACTCGCGTGACAGGGCGGGCGGGGAGCTGTTTTTT. Protein sequence: CASSYSRDRAGGELFF.

The chain combines TRBV5-1 with TRBJ1-4, with D tentatively TRBD1 (6 bases). The CDR3 length is 13 residues. Trimming took 4 bases from V and 6 from J, leaving 10 bases between them. Germline V gene lookup returns CDR1 SGHRS and CDR2 YFSETQ. CDR3 in amino acids: CASSNRGDEKLFF. In DNA form, the CDR3 reads TGCGCCAGCAGCAATAGGGGGGATGAAAAACTGTTTTTT.

The chain recombines TRBV24-1 with TRBJ2-7, with a weak D call TRBD2 (5 bases). The ends were cut back, 5 bases at V and 5 bases at J, with 15 bases in the middle. CDR3 length: 14 amino acids. CDR1 is KGHDR and CDR2 is SFDVKD in the germline V gene. The CDR3 region has the DNA TGTGCCACCAGTGGCCGCGGGCCAGTGGACGAGCAGTACGTC. Protein sequence: CATSGRGPVDEQYV.

This rearrangement joins TRBV18 to TRBJ1-1; no clear D. This CDR3 comprises 16 residues. V gave up 1 base and J gave up 3 bases, with 15 bases separating them. Germline V gene data show CDR1 as KGHSH and CDR2 as LQKENI. CDR3 coding DNA: TGTGCCAGCTCACCACGGAGGACCCGCACGGACACTGAAGCTTTCTTT. This gives the protein CASSPRRTRTDTEAFF.

J is TRBJ1-1 and V is TRBV7-9, with D unclear. The germline gives CDR1 SEHNR, CDR2 FQNEAQ (reference sequence). This CDR3 region has 11 residues. V was cut by 6 bases and J by 4 bases, with 6 bases left in between. The CDR3 nucleotides are TGTGCCAGCAGGACATCCACTGAAGCTTTCTTT. Amino acids: CASRTSTEAFF.